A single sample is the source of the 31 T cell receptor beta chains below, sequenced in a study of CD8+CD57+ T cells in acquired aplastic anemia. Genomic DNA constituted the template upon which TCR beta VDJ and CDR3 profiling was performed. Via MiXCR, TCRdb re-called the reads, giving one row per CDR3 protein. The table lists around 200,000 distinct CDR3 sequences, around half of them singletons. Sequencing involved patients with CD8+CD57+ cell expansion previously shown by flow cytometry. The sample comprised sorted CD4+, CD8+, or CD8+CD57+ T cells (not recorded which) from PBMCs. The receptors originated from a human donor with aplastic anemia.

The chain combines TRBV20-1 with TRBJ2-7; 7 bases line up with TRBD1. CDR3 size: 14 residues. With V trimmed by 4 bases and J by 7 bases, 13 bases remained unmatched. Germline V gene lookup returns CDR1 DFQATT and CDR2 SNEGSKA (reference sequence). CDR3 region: CSATKDREFSEQYF. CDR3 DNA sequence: TGCAGTGCTACCAAAGACAGGGAATTTTCGGAGCAGTACTTC.

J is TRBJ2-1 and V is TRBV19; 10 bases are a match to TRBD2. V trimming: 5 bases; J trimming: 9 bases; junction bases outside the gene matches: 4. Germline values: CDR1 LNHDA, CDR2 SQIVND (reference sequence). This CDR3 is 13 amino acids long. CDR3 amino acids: CASSRVAGGEQFF. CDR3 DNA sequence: TGTGCCAGTAGTCGGGTAGCGGGAGGTGAGCAGTTCTTC. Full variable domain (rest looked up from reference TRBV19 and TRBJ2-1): DGGITQSPKYLFRKEGQNVTLSCEQNLNHDAMYWYRQDPGQGLRLIYYSQIVNDFQKGDIAEGYSVSREKKESFPLTVTSAQKNPTAFYLCASSRVAGGEQFFGPGTRLTVL.

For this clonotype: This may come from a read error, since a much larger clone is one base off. CDR3 sequence: CSARGSGGGSSYNERFF. CDR3 DNA sequence: TGCAGTGCTAGAGGGTCCGGCGGGGGCAGCTCCTACAATGAGCGGTTCTTC. V usage is TRBV20-1 and J usage is TRBJ2-1; maybe TRBD2 (7 bases). The V gene's germline CDR1 is DFQATT and CDR2 SNEGSKA (reference sequence). The CDR3 has 17 residues.

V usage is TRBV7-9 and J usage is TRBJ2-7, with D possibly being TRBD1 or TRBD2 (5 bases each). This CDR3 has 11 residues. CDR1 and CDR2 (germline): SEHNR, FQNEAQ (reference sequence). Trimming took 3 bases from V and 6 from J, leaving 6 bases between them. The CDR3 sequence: CASSLGVEQYF. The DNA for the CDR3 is TGTGCCAGCAGCTTGGGGGTCGAGCAGTACTTC.

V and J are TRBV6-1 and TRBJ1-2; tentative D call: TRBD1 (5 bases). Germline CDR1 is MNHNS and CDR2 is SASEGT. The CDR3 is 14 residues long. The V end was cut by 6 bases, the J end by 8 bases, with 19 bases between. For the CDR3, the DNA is TGTGCCAGCAGACTCGGGGAAGGGGCGGGAGGCTACACCTTC. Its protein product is CASRLGEGAGGYTF.

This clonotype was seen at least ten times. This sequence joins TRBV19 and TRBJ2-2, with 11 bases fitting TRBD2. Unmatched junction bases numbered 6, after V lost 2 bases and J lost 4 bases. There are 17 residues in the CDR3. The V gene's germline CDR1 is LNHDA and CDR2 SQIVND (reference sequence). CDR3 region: CASSIHTSGGSTGELFF. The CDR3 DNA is TGTGCCAGTAGTATACACACTAGCGGGGGTAGCACCGGGGAGCTGTTTTTT.

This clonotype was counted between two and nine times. DNA for the CDR3: TGCAGTGCTAGACCGGCCCGCCAAGAGACCCAGTACTTC. As protein: CSARPARQETQYF. The V call is TRBV20-1, the J call TRBJ2-5; D ambiguous. There are 13 residues in the CDR3. Germline values: CDR1 DFQATT, CDR2 SNEGSKA (reference sequence). Trimming took 2 bases from V and 1 from J, leaving 8 bases between them.

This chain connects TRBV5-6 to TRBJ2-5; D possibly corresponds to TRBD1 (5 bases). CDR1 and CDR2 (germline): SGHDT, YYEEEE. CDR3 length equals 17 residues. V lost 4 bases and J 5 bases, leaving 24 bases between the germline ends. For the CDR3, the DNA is TGTGCCAGCAGCCACGATTCCCCGTGGCCCCAGGGCGAGACCCAGTACTTC. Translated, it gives CASSHDSPWPQGETQYF.

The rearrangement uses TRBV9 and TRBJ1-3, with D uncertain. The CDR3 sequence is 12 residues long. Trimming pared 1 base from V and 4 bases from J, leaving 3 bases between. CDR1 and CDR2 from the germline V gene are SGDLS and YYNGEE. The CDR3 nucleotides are TGTGCCAGCAGCGTAACAGGAAACACCATATATTTT. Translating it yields CASSVTGNTIYF. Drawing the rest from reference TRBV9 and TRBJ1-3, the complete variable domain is DSGVTQTPKHLITATGQRVTLRCSPRSGDLSVYWYQQSLDQGLQFLIQYYNGEERAKGNILERFSAQQFPDLHSELNLSSLELGDSALYFCASSVTGNTIYFGEGSWLTVV.

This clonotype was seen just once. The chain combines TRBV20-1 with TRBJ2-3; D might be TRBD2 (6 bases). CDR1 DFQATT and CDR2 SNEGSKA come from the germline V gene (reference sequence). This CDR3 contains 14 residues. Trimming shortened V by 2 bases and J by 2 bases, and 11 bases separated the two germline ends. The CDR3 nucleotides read TGCAGTGCTAGAAAGGTAGCGGCCACAGATACGCAGTATTTT. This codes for CSARKVAATDTQYF.

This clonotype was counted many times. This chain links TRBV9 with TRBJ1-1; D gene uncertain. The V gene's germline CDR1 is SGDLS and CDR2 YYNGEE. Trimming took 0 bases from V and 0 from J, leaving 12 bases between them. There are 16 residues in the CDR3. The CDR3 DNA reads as TGTGCCAGCAGCGTAGGGGGAGGGCAGATGAACACTGAAGCTTTCTTT. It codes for CASSVGGGQMNTEAFF. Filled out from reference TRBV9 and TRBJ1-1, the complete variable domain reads DSGVTQTPKHLITATGQRVTLRCSPRSGDLSVYWYQQSLDQGLQFLIQYYNGEERAKGNILERFSAQQFPDLHSELNLSSLELGDSALYFCASSVGGGQMNTEAFFGQGTRLTVV.

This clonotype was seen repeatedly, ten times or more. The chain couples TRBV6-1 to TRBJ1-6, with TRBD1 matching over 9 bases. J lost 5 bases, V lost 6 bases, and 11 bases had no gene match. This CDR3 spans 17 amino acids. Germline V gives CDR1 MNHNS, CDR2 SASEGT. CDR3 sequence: CASSERGTGSNNSPLHF. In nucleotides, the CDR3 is TGTGCCAGCAGCGAAAGGGGGACAGGGTCCAATAATTCACCCCTCCACTTT.

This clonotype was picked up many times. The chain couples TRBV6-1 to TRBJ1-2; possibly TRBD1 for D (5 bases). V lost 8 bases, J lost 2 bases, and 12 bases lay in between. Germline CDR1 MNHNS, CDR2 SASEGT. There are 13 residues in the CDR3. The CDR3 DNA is TGTGCCAGCGCGTCCGACAGCAACTATGGCTACACCTTC. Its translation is CASASDSNYGYTF.

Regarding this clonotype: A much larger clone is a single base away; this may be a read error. CDR3 loop: CASSGGTGGGNTVYF. For the CDR3, the DNA is TGTGCCAGCAGCGGAGGGACAGGGGGAGGAAACACCGTATATTTT. V is TRBV9 and J is TRBJ1-3; 11 positions match TRBD1. From germline, CDR1 is SGDLS and CDR2 YYNGEE. The CDR3 runs to 15 residues.

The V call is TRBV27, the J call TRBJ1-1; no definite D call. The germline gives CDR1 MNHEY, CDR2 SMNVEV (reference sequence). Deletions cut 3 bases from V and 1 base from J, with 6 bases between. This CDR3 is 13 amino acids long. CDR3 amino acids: CASSFLENTEAFF. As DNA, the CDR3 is TGTGCCAGCAGTTTCTTGGAGAACACTGAAGCTTTCTTT.

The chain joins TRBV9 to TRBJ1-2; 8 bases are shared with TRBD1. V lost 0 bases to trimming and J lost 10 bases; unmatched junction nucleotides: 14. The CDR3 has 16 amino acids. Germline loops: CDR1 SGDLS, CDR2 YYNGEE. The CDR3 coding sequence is TGTGCCAGCAGCGTAGACCATGACAGGGGCCCCAGGGACTACACCTTC. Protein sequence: CASSVDHDRGPRDYTF.

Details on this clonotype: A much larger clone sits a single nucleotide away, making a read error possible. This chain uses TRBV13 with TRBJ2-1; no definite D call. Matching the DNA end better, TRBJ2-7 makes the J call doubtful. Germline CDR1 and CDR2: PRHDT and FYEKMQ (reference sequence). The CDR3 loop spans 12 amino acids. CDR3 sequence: CASSLWPGEQYF. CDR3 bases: TGTGCCAGCAGCTTATGGCCTGGTGAGCAGTACTTC.

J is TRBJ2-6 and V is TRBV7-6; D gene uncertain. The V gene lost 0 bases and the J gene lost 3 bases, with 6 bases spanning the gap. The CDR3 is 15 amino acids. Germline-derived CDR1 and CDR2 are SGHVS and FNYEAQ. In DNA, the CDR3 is TGTGCCAGCAGCTTAGCGATCGGTGGGGCCAACGTCCTGACTTTC. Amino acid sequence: CASSLAIGGANVLTF.

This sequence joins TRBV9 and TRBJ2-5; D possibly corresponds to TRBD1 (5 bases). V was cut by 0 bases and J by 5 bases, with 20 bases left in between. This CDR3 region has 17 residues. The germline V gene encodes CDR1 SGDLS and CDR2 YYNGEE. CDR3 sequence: CASSVGVGQGLGETQYF. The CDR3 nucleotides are TGTGCCAGCAGCGTAGGGGTCGGCCAGGGCTTGGGGGAGACCCAGTACTTC.

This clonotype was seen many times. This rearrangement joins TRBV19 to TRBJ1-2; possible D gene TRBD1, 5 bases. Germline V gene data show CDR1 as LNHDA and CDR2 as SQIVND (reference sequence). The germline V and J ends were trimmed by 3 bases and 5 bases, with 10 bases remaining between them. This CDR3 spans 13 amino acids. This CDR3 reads CASSIGGKYGYTF. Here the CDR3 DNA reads TGTGCCAGTAGTATCGGGGGAAAATATGGCTACACCTTC.

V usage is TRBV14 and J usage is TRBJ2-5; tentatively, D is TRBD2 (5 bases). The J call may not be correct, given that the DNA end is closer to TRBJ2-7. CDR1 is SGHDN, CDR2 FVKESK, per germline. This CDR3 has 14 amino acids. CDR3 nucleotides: TGTGCCAGCAGCCAACTGACGGGAAGCTACGAGCAGTACTTC. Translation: CASSQLTGSYEQYF.

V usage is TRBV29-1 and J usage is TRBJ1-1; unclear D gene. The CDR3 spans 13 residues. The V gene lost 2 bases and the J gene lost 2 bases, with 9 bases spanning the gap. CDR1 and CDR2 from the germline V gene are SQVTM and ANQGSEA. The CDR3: CSVERSRNTEAFF. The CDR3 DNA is TGCAGCGTTGAAAGGTCGCGTAACACTGAAGCTTTCTTT. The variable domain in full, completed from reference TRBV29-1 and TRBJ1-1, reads SAVISQKPSRDICQRGTSLTIQCQVDSQVTMMFWYRQQPGQSLTLIATANQGSEATYESGFVIDKFPISRPNLTFSTLTVSNMSPEDSSIYLCSVERSRNTEAFFGQGTRLTVV.

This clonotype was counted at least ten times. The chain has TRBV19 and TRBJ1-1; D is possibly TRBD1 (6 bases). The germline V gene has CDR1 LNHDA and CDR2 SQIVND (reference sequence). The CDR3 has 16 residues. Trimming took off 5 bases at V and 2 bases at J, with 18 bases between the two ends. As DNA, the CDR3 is TGTGCCAGTAGTGCCTGGGGGCAGGGTGGAAACACTGAAGCTTTCTTT. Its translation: CASSAWGQGGNTEAFF.

CDR3 loop: CASNFDSKETQYF. For the CDR3, the DNA is TGTGCCAGCAATTTCGACAGTAAAGAGACCCAGTACTTC. This sequence joins TRBV6-2 or TRBV6-3 and TRBJ2-5, with D possibly TRBD1 on 5 matching bases. Germline CDR1 reads MNHEY; CDR2 reads SVGEGT. Deletions cut 7 bases from V and 3 bases from J, with 12 bases between. The CDR3 has 13 residues.

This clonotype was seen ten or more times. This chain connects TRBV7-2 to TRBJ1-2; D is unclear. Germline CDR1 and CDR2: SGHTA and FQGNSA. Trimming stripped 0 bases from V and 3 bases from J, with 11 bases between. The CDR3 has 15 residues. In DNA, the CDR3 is TGTGCCAGCAGCTTAGCCTCTGGGCCGGACTATGGCTACACCTTC. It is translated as CASSLASGPDYGYTF.

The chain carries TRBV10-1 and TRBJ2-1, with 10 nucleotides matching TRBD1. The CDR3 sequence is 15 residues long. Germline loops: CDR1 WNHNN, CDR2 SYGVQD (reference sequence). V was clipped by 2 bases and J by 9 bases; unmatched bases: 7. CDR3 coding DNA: TGCGCCAGCAGTGAGCCGGGACAGGGGAAGGTTGAGCAGTTCTTC. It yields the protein CASSEPGQGKVEQFF.

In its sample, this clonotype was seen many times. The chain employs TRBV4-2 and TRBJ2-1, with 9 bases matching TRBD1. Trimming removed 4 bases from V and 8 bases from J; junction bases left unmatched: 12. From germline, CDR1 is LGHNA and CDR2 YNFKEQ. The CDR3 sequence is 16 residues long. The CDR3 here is CASSPGPGQGSHEQFF. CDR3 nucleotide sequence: TGTGCCAGCAGCCCGGGCCCGGGACAGGGTAGCCATGAGCAGTTCTTC.

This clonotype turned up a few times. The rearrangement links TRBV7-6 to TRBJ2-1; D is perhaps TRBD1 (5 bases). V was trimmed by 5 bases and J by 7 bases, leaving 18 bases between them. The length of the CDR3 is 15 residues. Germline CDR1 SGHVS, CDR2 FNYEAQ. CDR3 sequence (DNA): TGTGCCAGCAGCCCTAGACCTAATCAGGGAAATGAGCAGTTCTTC. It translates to CASSPRPNQGNEQFF.

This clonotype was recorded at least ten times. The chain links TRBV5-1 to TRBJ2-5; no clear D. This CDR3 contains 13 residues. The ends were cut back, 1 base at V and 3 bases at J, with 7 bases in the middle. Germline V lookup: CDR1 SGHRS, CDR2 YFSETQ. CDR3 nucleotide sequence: TGCGCCAGCAGCTTGCAGCCTGAAGAGACCCAGTACTTC. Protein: CASSLQPEETQYF.

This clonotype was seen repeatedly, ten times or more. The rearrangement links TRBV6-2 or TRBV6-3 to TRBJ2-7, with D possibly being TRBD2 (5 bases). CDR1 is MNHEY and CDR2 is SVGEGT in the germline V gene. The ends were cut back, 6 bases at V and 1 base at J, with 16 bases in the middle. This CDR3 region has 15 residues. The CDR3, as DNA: TGTGCCAGCAGGGAACCCCTCGGACTTTCCTACGAGCAGTACTTC. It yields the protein CASREPLGLSYEQYF.

CDR3 sequence reads: CASSQDLGLGSSEQFF. Written as DNA, the CDR3 is TGTGCCAGCAGCCAAGATTTAGGACTAGGGAGCTCCGAGCAGTTCTTC. The chain links TRBV3-1 to TRBJ2-1, with 7 bases matching TRBD2. The CDR3 loop spans 16 amino acids. The V segment lost 0 bases and the J segment 10 bases; nucleotides outside the gene matches: 12. Germline-derived CDR1 and CDR2 are LGHDT and YNNKEL (reference sequence).